What follows describes a single T cell receptor (beta chain). Antigen: not known. This specimen comes from a study of CD8 T cells in ankylosing spondylitis. Study-level points and caveats: Disease-associated clones were reportedly significantly overrepresented in matched ankylosing spondylitis synovial fluid. Seemingly distinctive of ankylosing spondylitis blood was a TCR beta motif formed by eight highly homologous variants. In synovial fluid and blood from reactive arthritis, some motif variants were previously reported.

Preparation of TCR beta libraries was done by quantitative 5'-RACE with molecular barcodes. TCRdb passed the 5' RACE reads through MiXCR, listing each CDR3 protein once. Seen here are 340,000 or so distinct CDR3 sequences, roughly 14% observed once, and the top ten hold roughly 0.99%. The sequence derives from a male donor with ankylosing spondylitis or in good health (not recorded which). Sequencing used blood, either unsorted or a sorted T cell fraction (not recorded which).

The CDR3 DNA reads TGTGCCAGCAGAAAGACAGGGGTGAACACTGAAGCTTTCTTT. Protein product: CASRKTGVNTEAFF. The chain carries TRBV12-3 or TRBV12-4 and TRBJ1-1, with TRBD1 matching over 8 bases. Trimming cost V 6 bases and J 0 bases; bases outside gene matches: 3. The CDR3 is 14 residues long.